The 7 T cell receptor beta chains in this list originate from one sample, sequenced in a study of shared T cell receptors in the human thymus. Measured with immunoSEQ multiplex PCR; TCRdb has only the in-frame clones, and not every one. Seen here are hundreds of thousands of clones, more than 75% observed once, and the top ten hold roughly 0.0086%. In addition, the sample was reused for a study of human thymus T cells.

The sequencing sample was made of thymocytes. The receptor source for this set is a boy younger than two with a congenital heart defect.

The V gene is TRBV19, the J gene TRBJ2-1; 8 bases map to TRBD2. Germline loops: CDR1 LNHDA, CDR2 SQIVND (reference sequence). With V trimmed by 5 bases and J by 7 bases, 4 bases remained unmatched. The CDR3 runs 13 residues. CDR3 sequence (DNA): TGTGCCAGTAGTCAAGCGGGGGTGAATGAGCAGTTCTTC. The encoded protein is CASSQAGVNEQFF.

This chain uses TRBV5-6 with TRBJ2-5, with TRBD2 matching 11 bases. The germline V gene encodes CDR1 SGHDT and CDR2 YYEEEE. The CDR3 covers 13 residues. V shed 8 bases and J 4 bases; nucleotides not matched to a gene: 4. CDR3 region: CASKLAGVETQYF. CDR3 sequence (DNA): TGTGCCAGTAAACTAGCGGGGGTAGAGACCCAGTACTTC.

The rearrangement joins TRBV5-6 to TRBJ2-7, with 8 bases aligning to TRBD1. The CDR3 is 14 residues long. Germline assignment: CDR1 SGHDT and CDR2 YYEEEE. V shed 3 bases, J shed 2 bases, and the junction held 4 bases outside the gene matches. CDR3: CASSSDRVAYEQYF. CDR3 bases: TGTGCCAGCAGCTCGGACAGGGTGGCCTACGAGCAGTACTTC. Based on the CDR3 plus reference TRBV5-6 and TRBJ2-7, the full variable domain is DAGVTQSPTHLIKTRGQQVTLRCSPKSGHDTVSWYQQALGQGPQFIFQYYEEEERQRGNFPDRFSGHQFPNYSSELNVNALLLGDSALYLCASSSDRVAYEQYFGPGTRLTVT.

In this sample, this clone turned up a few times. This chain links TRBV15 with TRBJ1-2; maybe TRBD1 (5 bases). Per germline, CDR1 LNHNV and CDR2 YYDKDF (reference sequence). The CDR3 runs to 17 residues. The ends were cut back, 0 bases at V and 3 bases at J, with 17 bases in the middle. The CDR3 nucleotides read TGTGCCACCAGCAGAGACTCGACAGTTCTTTGGCACTATGGCTACACCTTC. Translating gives CATSRDSTVLWHYGYTF.

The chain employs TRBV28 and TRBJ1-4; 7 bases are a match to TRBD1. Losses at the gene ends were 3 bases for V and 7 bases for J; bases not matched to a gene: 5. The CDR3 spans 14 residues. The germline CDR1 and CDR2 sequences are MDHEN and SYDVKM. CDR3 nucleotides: TGTGCCAGCAGTTTCGCGACAGGGCGTGAAAAACTGTTTTTT. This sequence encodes CASSFATGREKLFF.

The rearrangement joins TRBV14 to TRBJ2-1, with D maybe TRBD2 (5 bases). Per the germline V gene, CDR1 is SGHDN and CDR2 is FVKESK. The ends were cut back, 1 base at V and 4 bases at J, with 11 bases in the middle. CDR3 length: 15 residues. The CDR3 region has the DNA TGTGCCAGCAGCCAAGGGAGGCAGGTATACAATGAGCAGTTCTTC. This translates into CASSQGRQVYNEQFF.

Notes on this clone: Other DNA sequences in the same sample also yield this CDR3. CDR3 sequence reads: CASSLKQANSPLHF. The CDR3 DNA follows: TGCGCCAGCAGCTTGAAACAGGCAAATTCACCCCTCCACTTT. The chain carries TRBV5-1 and TRBJ1-6, with D possibly matching TRBD1 (5 bases). The CDR3 covers 14 residues. The V gene's germline CDR1 is SGHRS and CDR2 YFSETQ. V was shortened by 1 base and J by 7 bases, with 9 bases between the two germline ends.